This T cell receptor beta chain derives from a study of blood T cell repertoires in COVID-19. TCRdb's copy holds only in-frame clones and misses some; the assay was immunoSEQ multiplex PCR. The table lists 150,000 or so clones, about 77% of them singletons. The CDR3 contains 13 residues. V shed 5 bases and J shed 7 bases, with 14 bases lying between them. Looked up from germline, CDR1 is MRHNA and CDR2 is SNTAGT. The sequencing input was peripheral blood. The chain carries TRBV6-4 and TRBJ1-2; tentative D call: TRBD1 (5 bases). The sequence derives from a woman in her 50s with active or convalescent COVID-19. The CDR3 loop is CASSPRAGTGYTF. In DNA form, the CDR3 reads TGTGCCAGCAGTCCCAGGGCAGGTACTGGCTACACCTTC.